Shown below are 32 T cell receptor beta chains from a single sample sequenced in a study of OX40 agonist ivuxolimab in advanced cancers. Measured with immunoSEQ multiplex PCR; TCRdb has only the in-frame clones, and not every one. The sample shows approximately 90,000 clones, about 91% of them seen only once. Sample: CD4+ or CD8+ T cells sorted from blood, taken in a trial of the OX40 agonist ivuxolimab. These TCRs come from an adult with an advanced solid tumor such as melanoma, head and neck, liver or kidney cancer.

The chain carries TRBV29-1 and TRBJ1-2; D unclear. CDR1 and CDR2 (germline): SQVTM, ANQGSEA. The length of the CDR3 is 15 residues. V was cut by 3 bases and J by 0 bases, with 14 bases left in between. The CDR3 DNA reads as TGCAGCGTTGATCCTTCGGGAATTGCTAACTATGGCTACACCTTC. The encoded protein is CSVDPSGIANYGYTF.

This chain uses TRBV19 with TRBJ1-2; TRBD1 agrees at 7 bases. This CDR3 has 15 amino acids. Trimming cost V 5 bases and J 4 bases; bases outside gene matches: 10. Germline V lookup: CDR1 LNHDA, CDR2 SQIVND (reference sequence). The DNA of the CDR3 is TGTGCCAGTAGTCGGAACAAGGGGGCCCCCTATGGCTACACCTTC. This gives the protein CASSRNKGAPYGYTF. The whole variable domain, remainder taken from reference TRBV19 and TRBJ1-2, is DGGITQSPKYLFRKEGQNVTLSCEQNLNHDAMYWYRQDPGQGLRLIYYSQIVNDFQKGDIAEGYSVSREKKESFPLTVTSAQKNPTAFYLCASSRNKGAPYGYTFGSGTRLTVV.

This chain uses TRBV20-1 with TRBJ1-2; D uncertain. This CDR3 is built from 11 residues. V lost 3 bases to trimming and J lost 3 bases, with 5 bases between them. The germline gives CDR1 DFQATT, CDR2 SNEGSKA (reference sequence). CDR3 nucleotides: TGCAGTGCTAGTGTATACTATGGCTACACCTTC. Translated: CSASVYYGYTF.

The chain recombines TRBV7-6 with TRBJ2-3; possible D gene TRBD1, 6 bases. Germline CDR1 reads SGHVS; CDR2 reads FNYEAQ. With 7 bases removed from V and 4 bases from J, the gap between germline ends came to 12 bases. The CDR3 has 13 amino acids. The CDR3 loop is CASTPGVPDTQYF. The CDR3 DNA sequence: TGTGCCAGCACCCCAGGGGTCCCAGATACGCAGTATTTT.

This clone came up once. The chain has TRBV9 and TRBJ1-2; possibly TRBD1 for D (6 bases). V was shortened by 3 bases and J by 7 bases, with 10 bases between the two germline ends. The V gene's germline CDR1 is SGDLS and CDR2 YYNGEE. CDR3 length: 12 residues. CDR3 nucleotide sequence: TGTGCCAGCAGCGATCCAGGGGCTGGCTACACCTTC. Its protein product is CASSDPGAGYTF. Full variable domain (missing parts from reference TRBV9 and TRBJ1-2): DSGVTQTPKHLITATGQRVTLRCSPRSGDLSVYWYQQSLDQGLQFLIQYYNGEERAKGNILERFSAQQFPDLHSELNLSSLELGDSALYFCASSDPGAGYTFGSGTRLTVV.

The CDR3 region has the DNA TGTGCCAGCAGCCGGCCCTCCTCCGACTACGAGCAGTACTTC. Its protein is CASSRPSSDYEQYF. The genes are TRBV6-5 and TRBJ2-7; D unclear. Germline CDR1 MNHEY, CDR2 SVGAGI. The CDR3 has 14 amino acids. Trimming removed 6 bases at V and 3 bases at J, with 15 bases between.

CDR3 amino acids: CASTQVDQPQHF. The CDR3 nucleotides are TGTGCCAGTACTCAAGTCGATCAGCCCCAGCATTTT. The chain employs TRBV19 and TRBJ1-5; no firm D call. The V and J ends lost 7 bases and 5 bases respectively, with 9 bases between them. Germline V CDR1 and CDR2: LNHDA, SQIVND (reference sequence). The CDR3 contains 12 residues.

The CDR3: CASSLSAMTEAFF. Here the CDR3 DNA reads TGTGCCAGCAGTTTATCGGCTATGACTGAAGCTTTCTTT. The chain couples TRBV27 to TRBJ1-1; no definite D call. Germline assignment: CDR1 MNHEY and CDR2 SMNVEV (reference sequence). CDR3 length: 13 amino acids. Trimming removed 0 bases at V and 5 bases at J, with 7 bases between.

This clone was seen a handful of times. This chain links TRBV6-4 with TRBJ1-1, with D unresolved. Germline V gene sequence: CDR1 MRHNA, CDR2 SNTAGT. Trimming shortened V by 1 base and J by 7 bases, and 7 bases separated the two germline ends. CDR3 size: 12 residues. CDR3 residues: CASSDLEGEAFF. The CDR3 nucleotides read TGTGCCAGCAGTGACTTGGAGGGTGAAGCTTTCTTT.

The chain is built from TRBV5-8 and TRBJ1-6; the D is unclear. Germline V lookup: CDR1 SGHTS, CDR2 YDEGEE. V shed 0 bases and J shed 6 bases, with 4 bases lying between them. The length of the CDR3 is 13 residues. CDR3 nucleotides: TGTGCCAGCAGCTTGGACAGTAATTCACCCCTCCACTTT. Translated, it gives CASSLDSNSPLHF.

V and J are TRBV10-3 and TRBJ2-1; tentatively, D is TRBD2 (7 bases). Germline V CDR1 and CDR2: ENHRY, SYGVKD. V lost 11 bases and J lost 5, with 16 bases in between. The CDR3 is 13 residues long. This chain's CDR3 is CAAWGGADNEQFF. Here the CDR3 DNA reads TGTGCCGCTTGGGGGGGCGCAGACAATGAGCAGTTCTTC.

Only a few counts were recorded for this clone. The chain recombines TRBV4-1 with TRBJ2-7; 8 nucleotides line up with TRBD1. Looked up from germline, CDR1 is MGHRA and CDR2 is YSYEKL. CDR3 length equals 17 residues. J was trimmed by 7 bases and V by 0 bases; bases with no gene match: 14. DNA of the CDR3: TGCGCCAGCAGCCAAGATCATCCCCTGACAGGGGAAGAGGAGCAGTACTTC. It specifies CASSQDHPLTGEEEQYF.

Only a few counts were recorded for this clone. The chain joins TRBV30 to TRBJ1-5; tentatively, D is TRBD1 (6 bases). The CDR3 spans 13 residues. Germline CDR1 GTSNPN, CDR2 SVGIG (reference sequence). Trimming took 2 bases from V and 6 from J, leaving 11 bases between them. This chain's CDR3 is CAWSSAGVQPQHF. CDR3 bases: TGTGCCTGGAGTTCCGCAGGGGTTCAGCCCCAGCATTTT.

The rearrangement links TRBV15 to TRBJ1-5, with TRBD1 matching 10 bases. Losses at the gene ends were 3 bases for V and 6 bases for J; bases not matched to a gene: 2. CDR3 length: 14 residues. Germline lookup yields CDR1 LNHNV and CDR2 YYDKDF (reference sequence). DNA of the CDR3: TGTGCCACCAGCAGCGACAGGGGGCGTCAGCCCCAGCATTTT. It codes for CATSSDRGRQPQHF. Variable domain in full (rest from reference TRBV15 and TRBJ1-5): DAMVIQNPRYQVTQFGKPVTLSCSQTLNHNVMYWYQQKSSQAPKLLFHYYDKDFNNEADTPDNFQSRRPNTSFCFLDIRSPGLGDTAMYLCATSSDRGRQPQHFGDGTRLSIL.

This sequence joins TRBV19 and TRBJ2-2; perhaps TRBD2 as D (6 bases). The CDR3 length is 15 residues. Looked up from germline, CDR1 is LNHDA and CDR2 is SQIVND (reference sequence). V was shortened by 3 bases and J by 8 bases, with 16 bases between the two germline ends. The CDR3 DNA follows: TGTGCCAGTAGTATTAACACCGGGACTGAAGGGGAGCTGTTTTTT. The encoded protein is CASSINTGTEGELFF.

The rearrangement uses TRBV5-6 and TRBJ1-2; D gene ambiguous. Trimming cost V 3 bases and J 7 bases, with 16 bases left between them. There are 14 residues in the CDR3. Germline values: CDR1 SGHDT, CDR2 YYEEEE. The CDR3 loop reads CASSSRIPGVGYTF. The CDR3 DNA sequence: TGTGCCAGCAGCTCCAGGATTCCTGGGGTTGGCTACACCTTC.

This clone was counted a single time. V usage is TRBV28 and J usage is TRBJ2-5, with D perhaps matching TRBD1 or TRBD2 (6 bases each). The V and J ends lost 10 bases and 5 bases respectively, with 17 bases between them. CDR3 length equals 13 residues. Germline CDR1 is MDHEN and CDR2 is SYDVKM. The CDR3 DNA reads TGTGCCATAGGGGGACTTCCGTGGGAGACCCAGTACTTC. Encoded protein: CAIGGLPWETQYF.

The chain couples TRBV5-6 to TRBJ1-6; D remains unclear. Trimming took 1 base from V and 9 from J, leaving 5 bases between them. The germline CDR1 and CDR2 sequences are SGHDT and YYEEEE. The CDR3 is made up of 12 amino acids. The CDR3 DNA sequence: TGTGCCAGCAGCTTGCAGTTTTCACCCCTCCACTTT. Its translation is CASSLQFSPLHF.

CDR3 sequence: CASKPLADNNEQFF. CDR3 DNA sequence: TGTGCCAGCAAACCGCTAGCGGATAACAATGAGCAGTTCTTC. This chain uses TRBV6-5 with TRBJ2-1; 7 bases are shared with TRBD2. Germline assignment: CDR1 MNHEY and CDR2 SVGAGI. V lost 7 bases, J lost 5 bases, and 8 bases stayed unmatched. CDR3 size: 14 residues.

This chain connects TRBV4-3 to TRBJ2-7, with 9 nucleotides matching TRBD1. The germline gives CDR1 LGHNA, CDR2 YSLEER. The CDR3 totals 15 residues. V shed 1 base, J shed 2 bases, and the junction held 3 bases outside the gene matches. The CDR3 protein is CASSQVGDRAYEQYF. The CDR3 nucleotides are TGCGCCAGCAGCCAAGTGGGGGACAGGGCCTACGAGCAGTACTTC.

The chain joins TRBV7-8 to TRBJ2-2, with a possible D match to TRBD1 (5 bases). Germline CDR1 reads SGHVS; CDR2 reads FQNEAQ. V gave up 5 bases and J gave up 2 bases, with 15 bases separating them. CDR3 size: 16 residues. CDR3 in amino acids: CASSASIGQNTGELFF. The DNA of the CDR3 is TGTGCCAGCAGCGCGTCTATTGGACAAAACACCGGGGAGCTGTTTTTT.

The chain uses TRBV7-2 and TRBJ2-2, with unresolved D. Per germline, CDR1 SGHTA and CDR2 FQGNSA. The CDR3 is made up of 12 amino acids. Trimming cost V 3 bases and J 4 bases, with 3 bases left between them. CDR3 in DNA: TGTGCCAGCAGCTTGAGCACCGGGGAGCTGTTTTTT. It specifies CASSLSTGELFF. Full variable domain (rest looked up from reference TRBV7-2 and TRBJ2-2): GAGVSQSPSNKVTEKGKDVELRCDPISGHTALYWYRQSLGQGLEFLIYFQGNSAPDKSGLPSDRFSAERTGGSVSTLTIQRTQQEDSAVYLCASSLSTGELFFGEGSRLTVL.

The V and J genes are TRBV28 and TRBJ2-5; D is possibly TRBD2 (6 bases). The CDR3 extends over 14 amino acids. Germline CDR1 is MDHEN and CDR2 is SYDVKM. Trimming stripped 5 bases from V and 2 bases from J, with 12 bases between. In nucleotides, the CDR3 is TGTGCCAGCAGTCCTACGGGAGCGCAAGAGACCCAGTACTTC. It is translated as CASSPTGAQETQYF.

The chain is built from TRBV27 and TRBJ1-6, with 8 nucleotides matching TRBD1. Trimming at V came to 4 bases and at J to 9 bases, leaving 5 bases not matched to a gene. The CDR3 is made up of 14 amino acids. Looked up from germline, CDR1 is MNHEY and CDR2 is SMNVEV (reference sequence). The CDR3 spells CASSSDRARSPLHF. As DNA, the CDR3 is TGTGCCAGCAGTTCGGACAGGGCTCGTTCACCCCTCCACTTT.

This chain links TRBV27 with TRBJ2-7; TRBD2 might be the D (5 bases). The germline V gene has CDR1 MNHEY and CDR2 SMNVEV (reference sequence). Trimming removed 5 bases from V and 9 bases from J, with 23 bases in between. The CDR3 has 15 residues. The CDR3 DNA is TGTGCCAGCAGTACCTGGGCCGGGGTTCAAATCCGGCAGTACTTC. It translates to CASSTWAGVQIRQYF.

The chain links TRBV10-2 to TRBJ2-7; TRBD2 agrees at 11 bases. With V trimmed by 0 bases and J by 2 bases, 3 bases remained unmatched. The CDR3 has 16 residues. Germline V gene lookup returns CDR1 WSHSY and CDR2 SAAADI. The CDR3 spells CASSESRLAGTYEQYF. Here the CDR3 DNA reads TGCGCCAGCAGTGAGTCGCGACTAGCGGGAACCTACGAGCAGTACTTC.

V and J are TRBV6-5 and TRBJ2-2; 7 bases fit TRBD1. Germline V gene lookup returns CDR1 MNHEY and CDR2 SVGAGI. The CDR3 has 15 amino acids. J was trimmed by 4 bases and V by 5 bases; bases with no gene match: 7. CDR3 coding DNA: TGTGCCAGCAGTCGACAGGGTACAGGCACCGGGGAGCTGTTTTTT. It codes for CASSRQGTGTGELFF.

In DNA, the CDR3 is TGTGCCAGCAGCGTAGATCGAGCGGTCATATCCTACAATGAGCAGTTCTTC. As protein: CASSVDRAVISYNEQFF. The J gene is TRBJ2-1, the V gene TRBV9, with D possibly being TRBD2 (5 bases). Germline V CDR1 and CDR2: SGDLS, YYNGEE. The CDR3 extends over 17 amino acids. Trimming left V 0 bases short and J 1 base short, with 14 bases between.

This clone was recorded only once. This CDR3 is CASSPLGRAGEAFF. CDR3 in DNA: TGTGCCAGCAGCCCTCTGGGAAGGGCAGGGGAAGCTTTCTTT. V usage is TRBV5-4 and J usage is TRBJ1-1, with D possibly matching TRBD1 (5 bases). CDR1 and CDR2 (germline): SGHNT, YYREEE (reference sequence). V lost 4 bases to trimming and J lost 8 bases, with 18 bases between them. This CDR3 contains 14 residues.

The chain links TRBV30 to TRBJ2-5, with no clear D. V was clipped by 2 bases and J by 5 bases, with 6 bases between them. The CDR3 loop spans 11 amino acids. Germline V gene lookup returns CDR1 GTSNPN and CDR2 SVGIG (reference sequence). CDR3 coding DNA: TGTGCCTGGAGTCCCGGGGAGACCCAGTACTTC. Translating it yields CAWSPGETQYF.

The count of this clone is one. The J gene is TRBJ1-6, the V gene TRBV30; D not resolved. CDR3 length: 14 amino acids. Germline CDR1 reads GTSNPN; CDR2 reads SVGIG (reference sequence). The V end was cut by 0 bases, the J end by 9 bases, with 12 bases between. The CDR3 DNA follows: TGTGCCTGGAGTGTAATTCGGGGAAGTTCACCCCTCCACTTT. Translating it yields CAWSVIRGSSPLHF.

The chain employs TRBV30 and TRBJ1-1, with D tentatively TRBD1 (5 bases). The germline V gene has CDR1 GTSNPN and CDR2 SVGIG (reference sequence). This CDR3 comprises 13 residues. V lost 0 bases, J lost 5 bases, and 10 bases lay in between. This chain's CDR3 is CAWSVRRGTEAFF. The CDR3 coding sequence is TGTGCCTGGAGTGTACGAAGGGGAACTGAAGCTTTCTTT.